One sample yielded the 14 T cell receptor beta chains listed below, sequenced in a study of breast tumors, draining lymph nodes, adjacent tissues. TCRdb used MiXCR to reprocess the multiplex PCR reads, holding one entry per CDR3 protein. The data hold about 230,000 distinct CDR3 sequences, with approximately 31% observed a single time. Samples came from axillary lymph nodes draining the breast cancer. The sample comprised axillary lymph node tissue. Receptors originate from a female donor with breast cancer. Some clones in this sample may be carry-over from other donors' samples.

This chain links TRBV20-1 with TRBJ2-3, with 13 nucleotides matching TRBD2. CDR3 length: 16 amino acids. Germline CDR1 is DFQATT and CDR2 is SNEGSKA (reference sequence). The V gene end was trimmed by 3 bases and the J gene end by 3 bases; junction bases not matched to a gene: 6. CDR3: CSARRGLAGRTDTQYF. CDR3 nucleotide sequence: TGCAGTGCTAGGAGGGGACTAGCGGGACGGACAGATACGCAGTATTTT.

This clonotype was recorded many times. V gene TRBV7-2 combines with J gene TRBJ1-2; D is unresolved. Per the germline V gene, CDR1 is SGHTA and CDR2 is FQGNSA. Trimming took 2 bases from V and 0 from J, leaving 10 bases between them. The CDR3 has 15 residues. The CDR3 reads CASSLSGPANYGYTF. For the CDR3, the DNA is TGTGCCAGCAGCTTAAGCGGTCCAGCTAACTATGGCTACACCTTC.

Ten or more counts support this clonotype. The chain recombines TRBV6-1 with TRBJ2-7; D is undetermined. Germline lookup yields CDR1 MNHNS and CDR2 SASEGT. V lost 5 bases and J 7 bases, leaving 9 bases between the germline ends. The CDR3 is 11 amino acids. CDR3 residues: CASSFSREQYF. The CDR3 DNA sequence: TGTGCCAGCAGTTTCTCGCGGGAGCAGTACTTC.

This clonotype was seen many times. The DNA for the CDR3 is TGTGCCACTGGGGGGCCGGGAGGGTTCACCGGGGAGCTGTTTTTT. Translating it yields CATGGPGGFTGELFF. The chain uses TRBV19 and TRBJ2-2, with 8 bases fitting TRBD2. Germline V gene lookup returns CDR1 LNHDA and CDR2 SQIVND (reference sequence). The CDR3 spans 15 residues. V lost 10 bases and J lost 4; bases outside the gene matches: 11.

This clonotype occurred many times. DNA of the CDR3: TGCAGTGCTAGTGGGGGACTAGCGGGCACAGATACGCAGTATTTT. Protein: CSASGGLAGTDTQYF. The V call is TRBV20-1, the J call TRBJ2-3; 11 bases are shared with TRBD2. Germline V gives CDR1 DFQATT, CDR2 SNEGSKA (reference sequence). The trim removed 3 bases at V and 1 base at J, leaving 3 bases unmatched. The CDR3 runs to 15 residues.

The chain uses TRBV6-5 and TRBJ2-1, with a weak D call TRBD1 (6 bases). Per the germline V gene, CDR1 is MNHEY and CDR2 is SVGAGI. The CDR3 spans 13 residues. Trimming left V 7 bases short and J 9 bases short, with 16 bases between. The CDR3: CASTKGGHSEQFF. The CDR3, as DNA: TGTGCCAGCACCAAAGGGGGACACAGTGAGCAGTTCTTC.

This clonotype has a count of ten or more. The chain recombines TRBV11-2 with TRBJ2-7; 12 bases are a match to TRBD2. The germline gives CDR1 SGHAT, CDR2 FQNNGV. The CDR3 is 15 amino acids. V shed 5 bases, J shed 4 bases, and the junction held 6 bases outside the gene matches. CDR3 sequence (DNA): TGTGCCAGCAGCCAATCCACTAGCGGGAGGTACGAGCAGTACTTC. Translating gives CASSQSTSGRYEQYF.

This clonotype has ten or more counts. The chain has TRBV5-1 and TRBJ2-1; weak D call: TRBD1 (5 bases). Trimming removed 6 bases at V and 3 bases at J, with 16 bases between. This CDR3 contains 15 residues. The germline V gene has CDR1 SGHRS and CDR2 YFSETQ. The CDR3 DNA follows: TGCGCCAGCAACCCCGCAGGGTCGGTCTACAATGAGCAGTTCTTC. Translated: CASNPAGSVYNEQFF.

This clonotype has ten or more counts. V gene TRBV3-1 combines with J gene TRBJ2-5; no firm D call. CDR3 length: 15 amino acids. Looked up from germline, CDR1 is LGHDT and CDR2 is YNNKEL (reference sequence). V shed 0 bases and J shed 5 bases, with 13 bases lying between them. CDR3 coding DNA: TGTGCCAGCAGCCAAGATCTTGTTAGCAGGGAGACCCAGTACTTC. This gives the protein CASSQDLVSRETQYF.

The gene calls are TRBV29-1 and TRBJ2-1; tentatively, D is TRBD2 (5 bases). Trimming pared 4 bases from V and 10 bases from J, leaving 11 bases between. This CDR3 region has 11 residues. From germline, CDR1 is SQVTM and CDR2 ANQGSEA. The CDR3 nucleotides read TGCAGCGTTGGGACTCAAGGGGAGCAGTTCTTC. Translation: CSVGTQGEQFF.

This clonotype was counted many times. The rearrangement links TRBV7-2 to TRBJ1-2; unclear D gene. The germline V gene has CDR1 SGHTA and CDR2 FQGNSA. The ends were cut back, 3 bases at V and 3 bases at J, with 8 bases in the middle. This CDR3 region has 13 residues. The CDR3 reads CASSLGKYYGYTF. The CDR3 DNA sequence: TGTGCCAGCAGCTTGGGGAAGTACTATGGCTACACCTTC.

A remark on this clonotype: A read error may produce the germline difference seen at one junction end. This chain joins TRBV5-1 and TRBJ2-3; a possible D gene is TRBD2 (6 bases). The CDR3 length is 16 residues. Per the germline V gene, CDR1 is SGHRS and CDR2 is YFSETQ. The CDR3 sequence: CASSLAGGLGRDTRYF. As DNA, the CDR3 is TGCGCCAGCAGCTTGGCCGGGGGTCTGGGGAGAGATACGCGGTATTTT.

This clonotype has a count of ten or more. This sequence joins TRBV12-3 or TRBV12-4 and TRBJ1-3, with D tentatively TRBD1 (5 bases). The CDR3 has 11 residues. The germline V and J ends were trimmed by 8 bases and 14 bases, with 16 bases remaining between them. In DNA, the CDR3 is TGTGCCAGCTTTCAGGGCAGGCCCGTATATTTT. It translates to CASFQGRPVYF.

This clonotype was detected only a few times. With a much larger clone just one base away, this may be a read error. J is TRBJ2-1 and V is TRBV20-1; D may correspond to TRBD1 or TRBD2 (5 bases each). Germline values: CDR1 DFQATT, CDR2 SNEGSKA (reference sequence). This CDR3 is 13 amino acids long. CDR3 DNA: TGCAGTGCTAGGTGGGACGGACACAATGCGCAGTTCTTC. Its translation: CSARWDGHNAQFF.